The 16 T cell receptor beta chains reported below all come from one sample, sequenced in a study of T cells in Graves' hyperthyroidism and ophthalmopathy. Amplified TCR beta CDR3 regions came from RNA transcripts. During a first-round RT-PCR of the TCR CDR3, the HTBI primer set was used. TCRdb called the multiplex PCR reads again in MiXCR, with one record for every CDR3 protein. The sample lists roughly 400,000 distinct CDR3 sequences, 20% to 25% occurring once. The sample consisted of blood. The receptors stem from a man aged 50 or older with Graves' hyperthyroidism.

Ten or more counts support this clonotype. This sequence joins TRBV11-2 and TRBJ2-7; D remains ambiguous. The CDR3 consists of 16 residues. V was shortened by 4 bases and J by 2 bases, with 18 bases between the two germline ends. Germline lookup yields CDR1 SGHAT and CDR2 FQNNGV. The CDR3 DNA follows: TGTGCCAGCAGCTCCCCACCCAATAGCCTGACCTACGAGCAGTACTTC. It is translated as CASSSPPNSLTYEQYF.

Only a few counts were recorded for this clonotype. The rearrangement joins TRBV6-1 to TRBJ2-1; D possibly corresponds to TRBD1 (5 bases). Germline assignment: CDR1 MNHNS and CDR2 SASEGT. CDR3 length: 14 amino acids. V lost 7 bases to trimming and J lost 9 bases, with 19 bases between them. CDR3 DNA sequence: TGTGCCAGCACCCTAATGGGATCAAGGGGTGAGCAGTTCTTC. It encodes CASTLMGSRGEQFF.

Notes on this clonotype: This clone may be a read error of a much larger clone one base away. This rearrangement joins TRBV29-1 to TRBJ1-1; TRBD1 is a possible D gene (6 bases). This CDR3 spans 12 amino acids. Trimming left V 6 bases short and J 5 bases short, with 13 bases between. CDR1 and CDR2 (germline): SQVTM, ANQGSEA. The CDR3 DNA is TGCAGCGTCCGGGACACGGGGACTGAAGCTTTCTTT. Translated: CSVRDTGTEAFF.

J is TRBJ2-2 and V is TRBV19, with 10 bases matching TRBD2. V was clipped by 8 bases and J by 7 bases; unmatched bases: 4. Looked up from germline, CDR1 is LNHDA and CDR2 is SQIVND (reference sequence). The CDR3 totals 13 residues. The CDR3 DNA sequence: TGTGCCAGTCAGCGGGGGGGATACGGGGAGCTGTTTTTT. Translating it yields CASQRGGYGELFF. The full variable domain, rest sourced from reference TRBV19 and TRBJ2-2, is DGGITQSPKYLFRKEGQNVTLSCEQNLNHDAMYWYRQDPGQGLRLIYYSQIVNDFQKGDIAEGYSVSREKKESFPLTVTSAQKNPTAFYLCASQRGGYGELFFGEGSRLTVL.

This clonotype has just a few counts. The chain uses TRBV6-6 and TRBJ2-3; 9 bases map to TRBD2. The CDR3 covers 15 residues. The V segment lost 2 bases and the J segment 2 bases; nucleotides outside the gene matches: 2. The germline CDR1 and CDR2 sequences are MNHNY and SVGAGI (reference sequence). CDR3 in DNA: TGTGCCAGCAGTTACGGGACTAGCCCCACAGATACGCAGTATTTT. Translation gives CASSYGTSPTDTQYF.

CDR3 protein: CASSFGFGLEDNEQFF. The DNA of the CDR3 is TGTGCCAGCAGCTTTGGTTTCGGTTTGGAGGACAATGAGCAGTTCTTC. This chain links TRBV5-5 with TRBJ2-1, with TRBD2 as a possible D gene (5 bases). The CDR3 is made up of 16 amino acids. The V and J ends lost 2 bases and 5 bases respectively, with 17 bases between them. The germline CDR1 and CDR2 sequences are SGHKS and YYEKEE (reference sequence).

This clonotype was detected many times. The chain combines TRBV7-9 with TRBJ2-7, with 8 bases matching TRBD2. There are 15 residues in the CDR3. V dropped 5 bases and J dropped 10; count of bases not matched to a gene: 16. Per the germline V gene, CDR1 is SEHNR and CDR2 is FQNEAQ (reference sequence). The CDR3 sequence: CASSLMVREDSPQYF. The CDR3 DNA reads as TGTGCCAGCAGCCTAATGGTGCGGGAGGATTCCCCACAGTACTTC.

This clonotype was seen only a few times. CDR3 DNA: TGCGCCAGCAGCTTGGTGGCAGGGGGGAATTCACCCCTCCACTTT. Translating it yields CASSLVAGGNSPLHF. The chain uses TRBV5-1 and TRBJ1-6; TRBD1 agrees at 7 bases. In germline, CDR1 is SGHRS, CDR2 YFSETQ. The CDR3 extends over 15 amino acids. V lost 0 bases, J lost 7 bases, and 4 bases stayed unmatched.

This clonotype was seen at least ten times. The rearrangement uses TRBV2 and TRBJ2-7, with a possible D match to TRBD1 (6 bases). The ends were cut back, 1 base at V and 2 bases at J, with 9 bases in the middle. CDR3 length: 14 residues. Germline values: CDR1 SNHLY, CDR2 FYNNEI. In DNA, the CDR3 is TGTGCCAGCAGTGAAGGGTGGGGGCCCTACGAGCAGTACTTC. Its translation is CASSEGWGPYEQYF.

There are many counts of this clonotype. This chain links TRBV5-1 with TRBJ2-3; 9 nucleotides align to TRBD2. Trimming removed 4 bases from V and 4 bases from J; junction bases left unmatched: 4. This CDR3 has 14 residues. CDR1 and CDR2 (germline): SGHRS, YFSETQ. CDR3 nucleotides: TGCGCCAGCAGCCCTAGCGGGACTGCAGATACGCAGTATTTT. Protein: CASSPSGTADTQYF.

CDR3 loop: CASSVGDISYEQYF. CDR3 nucleotides: TGTGCCAGTAGTGTAGGGGACATCTCCTACGAGCAGTACTTC. The rearrangement links TRBV19 to TRBJ2-7; a weak D match, TRBD1 (6 bases). V lost 5 bases and J lost 0, with 11 bases in between. CDR1 and CDR2 (germline): LNHDA, SQIVND (reference sequence). The CDR3 has 14 amino acids.

A single count supports this clonotype. Germline is not matched at one junction end, which may reflect a read error. The chain links TRBV7-9 to TRBJ2-7, with D possibly called TRBD1 or TRBD2 (6 bases each). The CDR3 loop spans 16 amino acids. CDR1 is SEHNR and CDR2 is FQNEAQ in the germline V gene (reference sequence). The CDR3 here is CVSSPLDRTNSYEQYF. Written as DNA, the CDR3 is TGTGTCAGCAGTCCACTAGACAGGACTAACTCCTACGAGCAGTACTTC.

The chain uses TRBV10-2 and TRBJ2-3, with a possible D match to TRBD2 (5 bases). Per the germline V gene, CDR1 is WSHSY and CDR2 is SAAADI. The CDR3 sequence is 15 residues long. V was cut by 4 bases and J by 0 bases, with 11 bases left in between. CDR3 sequence: CASSASAESTDTQYF. CDR3 sequence (DNA): TGCGCCAGCAGTGCTTCAGCGGAAAGCACAGATACGCAGTATTTT.

This clonotype was picked up a small number of times. The V gene is TRBV20-1, the J gene TRBJ2-1; TRBD1 aligns across 9 bases. Germline V lookup: CDR1 DFQATT, CDR2 SNEGSKA (reference sequence). The length of the CDR3 is 12 residues. The V and J ends lost 6 bases and 5 bases, in that order; junction bases with no gene match: 2. For the CDR3, the DNA is TGCAGTGCGGACAGGGGCGACAATGAGCAGTTCTTC. Encoded protein: CSADRGDNEQFF.

In this sample, this clonotype turned up a few times. This chain connects TRBV2 to TRBJ1-2; maybe TRBD1 (5 bases). CDR3 size: 14 residues. V was pared by 2 bases and J by 8 bases, with 15 bases between. From germline, CDR1 is SNHLY and CDR2 FYNNEI. CDR3 bases: TGTGCCAGCAGTGAAACGGGACGTCCCCCCGGCTACACCTTC. Translation: CASSETGRPPGYTF.

In its sample, this clonotype was seen a few times. This chain uses TRBV30 with TRBJ1-6; 10 bases map to TRBD1. This CDR3 region has 13 residues. Germline V CDR1 and CDR2: GTSNPN, SVGIG (reference sequence). After removal of 1 base from V and 9 bases from J, the junction contained 0 bases not matched to a gene. The CDR3 nucleotides read TGTGCCTGGAGTGGACAGGGGGCTTCACCCCTCCACTTT. Residues: CAWSGQGASPLHF.